Reported below is one T cell receptor (beta chain). Its antigen is unknown. There are no base qualities to consult, and no much larger clone falls within one base. This entry comes from a study of T cell repertoires in cytomegalovirus infection (dated by TCRdb to between 2018 and 2020). For the wider study: Recently identified HLA-C-restricted CMV epitopes, whose presentation resists viral immunomodulation, were targeted by peptide stimulations together with well-studied HLA-B-restricted epitopes. The HLA type of each donor mattered for the analysis, because public TCR beta signatures pointed to carriage of CMV infection along with the matching HLA type. Overall study outcomes, separate from this receptor: In the ex vivo response, HLA-C-restricted CMV-specific TCR beta clonotypes were dominant, and in two of eight donors the single most frequent clonotype came from this HLA-C-restricted group. In both this cohort and an independent cohort of several hundred donors, the cumulative frequency of public TCR beta family members distinguished carriers of CMV infection plus the relevant HLA type.

For sequencing, an Illumina HiSeq 1500 was employed. TCRdb cleaned the public reads at Q25 with fastp, built clones with MiXCR and kept in-frame beta chains. Under each unique CDR3 protein, matching rows form one entry showing the most common genes and DNA. A total of a few hundred thousand distinct CDR3 sequences appear in this sample, approximately 42% of them only once. About 39% of the sample goes to the ten largest clones. CDR1 and CDR2, looked up from the germline V gene, are SGHNT and YENEEA. V loses 4 bases of germline sequence and J loses 6 bases, and the interval between the two ends is 16 bases. The CDR3 contains 15 residues, cysteine and phenylalanine counted. CDR3 DNA only is kept here, 45 bases in frame from base 1. Sample treatment or condition, as interpreted from the label and publication: in vitro stimulation with specific CMV peptide epitopes to enrich CMV-specific T cells.

This sequence was found in a human donor in good health (CMV status not recorded). Some clones in this sample may be carry-over from other donors' samples. The material sequenced was cultured PBMCs, taken from culture after CMV antigen stimulation. Recombination connected TRBV11-3 to TRBJ2-1, with no D gene named confidently. The nucleotide sequence is TGTGCCAGCAGCTCTGGTGTTGGGTATGGCAATGAGCAGTTCTTC. Its product reads: CASSSGVGYGNEQFF. Supplemented by the reference TRBV11-3 and TRBJ2-1 proteins around the CDR3, the complete variable domain is EAGVVQSPRYKIIEKKQPVAFWCNPISGHNTLYWYLQNLGQGPELLIRYENEEAVDDSQLPKDRFSAERLKGVDSTLKIQPAELGDSAVYLCASSSGVGYGNEQFFGPGTRLTVL.